Listed below are T cell receptor beta chains from one sample, sequenced in a study of T cells in Graves' hyperthyroidism and ophthalmopathy. MiXCR, run by TCRdb on the multiplex PCR reads, gives a single entry per CDR3 protein. The sample carries 380,000 or so distinct CDR3 sequences, more than 11% recorded once. The sample comprised blood. These receptors all come from a woman aged 30 to 39 with Graves' hyperthyroidism. Each CDR3 is given with its conserved first and last residue. A D gene is named only where the DNA matches it firmly. Size tells how often a clone was seen (once, few, many) or the class of an expanded clone, and some rows leave it out.

D,V,J,size,DNA,CDR3
.,TRBV9,TRBJ2-7,many,TGTGCCAGCAGCCTCTCCGAGCAGTACTTC,CASSLSEQYF
.,TRBV4-1,TRBJ2-5,.,TGCGCCAGCAGCCAAAACCCTGACTTCCAAGAGACCCAGTACTTC,CASSQNPDFQETQYF
.,TRBV9,TRBJ1-1,.,TGTGCCAGCAGCGTAGAAGGGACTGAAGCTTTCTTT,CASSVEGTEAFF
.,TRBV20-1,TRBJ1-1,many,TGCAGTGCTAGGGCTCAGGGGTTTCACACTGAAGCTTTCTTT,CSARAQGFHTEAFF
TRBD2,TRBV18,TRBJ2-3,.,TGTGCCAGCGTACCGAGGGTAGCGGGATTTGGACGAGATACGCAGTATTTT,CASVPRVAGFGRDTQYF
.,TRBV7-9,TRBJ2-7,many,TGTGCCAGCAGCTCAGGGACCTCCTACGAGCAGTACTTC,CASSSGTSYEQYF
TRBD1,TRBV6-1,TRBJ1-4,.,TGTGCCAGCAGCCCCCGCTCCGGGACAGGGGTCCGAAAACTGTTTTTT,CASSPRSGTGVRKLFF
.,TRBV6-1,TRBJ1-6,many,TGTGCCAGCAGTGAAAGGGGGAGCTCCTATAATTCACCCCTCCACTTT,CASSERGSSYNSPLHF
.,TRBV20-1,TRBJ2-1,many,TGCAGTGCTAGCAATAACCGCGATGAGCAGTTCTTC,CSASNNRDEQFF
.,TRBV6-2/TRBV6-3,TRBJ2-1,many,TGTGCCAGCAGTCCCAACTACAATGAGCAGTTCTTC,CASSPNYNEQFF
.,TRBV27,TRBJ2-2,many,TGTGCCAGCAGTTTATCCCGAGGGGAGCTGTTTTTT,CASSLSRGELFF
TRBD1,TRBV20-1,TRBJ2-7,many,TGCAGTGCCCCGACTACACAGGGGGCTGCCTACGAGCAGTACTTC,CSAPTTQGAAYEQYF
TRBD2,TRBV20-1,TRBJ2-1,few,TGCAGTGCTAGAGAAGAAACTAGCGGGAAATACAATGAGCAGTTCTTC,CSAREETSGKYNEQFF
TRBD1,TRBV20-1,TRBJ2-5,few,TGCAGTGCTGGGACAGGGTCAATTCAAGAGACCCAGTACTTC,CSAGTGSIQETQYF
TRBD1,TRBV30,TRBJ1-1,.,TGTGCCTGGAGCCTGAAGACAGGGTCTGAAGCTTTCTTT,CAWSLKTGSEAFF
TRBD2,TRBV20-1,TRBJ2-1,many,TGCAGTGCTAGAGATGGGACTAGCGGGATGAGCTCCTACAATGAGCAGTTCTTC,CSARDGTSGMSSYNEQFF
TRBD2,TRBV20-1,TRBJ2-1,.,TGCAGTGCTAGAGATCCGGGACTAGCGGGAGGTCCCTGGAACAATGAGCAGTTCTTC,CSARDPGLAGGPWNNEQFF
TRBD2,TRBV6-1,TRBJ2-1,many,TGTGCCAGCAGCGCCCAGGGGGGGACTAGCGGGAGAATGCCCTATGAGCAGTTCTTC,CASSAQGGTSGRMPYEQFF
TRBD1,TRBV5-4,TRBJ2-7,.,TGTGCCAGCAGCAATATGGGTCAGGGGGCGAATTCCGAGCAGTACTTC,CASSNMGQGANSEQYF
TRBD2,TRBV20-1,TRBJ2-1,.,TGCAGTGCTTCTAGCGGGAGGGCCTCCAATGAGCAGTTCTTC,CSASSGRASNEQFF
TRBD2,TRBV20-1,TRBJ2-1,few,TGCAGTGCTTTTATCGGGAGGGCTTTTGAGCAGTTCTTC,CSAFIGRAFEQFF
.,TRBV29-1,TRBJ1-1,.,TGCAGCGTTGTGAGGGTAAAGAACACTGAAGCTTCCTTT,CSVVRVKNTEASF
.,TRBV28,TRBJ2-5,many,TGTGCCAGCAGTCCCGGGACGAAACAAGAGACCCAGTACTTC,CASSPGTKQETQYF
.,TRBV6-5,TRBJ1-3,many,TGTGCCAGCAGTTACGGTGGGGGTTCCTCTGGAAACACCATATATTTT,CASSYGGGSSGNTIYF
TRBD1,TRBV14,TRBJ1-6,few,TGTGCCAGCAGCCAAGTCCCCACAGGGGTAACTAATTCACCCCTCCACTTT,CASSQVPTGVTNSPLHF
.,TRBV5-1,TRBJ2-1,.,TGCGCCAGCAGCTTGGAGGGAGCTATGGAGCAGTTCTTC,CASSLEGAMEQFF
.,TRBV6-6,TRBJ2-3,many,TGTGCCAGCAGTTACGGAGGGGAGGCAGATACGCAGTATTTT,CASSYGGEADTQYF
.,TRBV28,TRBJ1-1,many,TGTGCCAGTGTGAAGGGGTTCATGAACACTGAAGCTTTCTTT,CASVKGFMNTEAFF
.,TRBV5-5,TRBJ2-7,few,TGTGCCAGCAGCTTGCTCCCGACTTCATCCTACGAGCAGTACTTC,CASSLLPTSSYEQYF
.,TRBV2,TRBJ2-7,.,TGTGCCAGCGGTCTCGAGCGTTCCTCCTACGAGCAGTACTTC,CASGLERSSYEQYF
.,TRBV19,TRBJ2-5,few,TGTGCCAGTAATACCGGACAGGGAGGGGGCCAAGAGACCCAGTACTTC,CASNTGQGGGQETQYF